This T cell receptor beta chain was documented in a study of T cell repertoires in cytomegalovirus infection. TCRdb redid the calling of the reads with MiXCR, one entry per CDR3 protein. The sample records 640,000 or so distinct CDR3 sequences, around 32% being singletons. Germline CDR1 is MNHEY and CDR2 is SVGAGI. This CDR3 spans 17 amino acids. Concerning this clonotype: Its cognate antigen is unknown. One end of the junction fails to match germline, which may point to a read error.

The source of this sequence is a human donor in good health (CMV status not recorded). Some clones in this sample may be carry-over from other donors' samples. This specimen was cultured PBMCs, taken from culture after CMV antigen stimulation. This rearrangement joins TRBV6-5 to TRBJ2-1, with no clear D. The CDR3 loop is CANSTPRATTGYNEQFF. DNA of the CDR3: TGTGCCAACAGTACCCCTAGGGCGACCACGGGCTACAATGAGCAGTTCTTC.